This is a list of T cell receptor beta chains from one sample in a study of blood T cell repertoires in COVID-19. This table comes from immunoSEQ multiplex PCR, and its TCRdb copy is limited to in-frame clones, with some not included. This sample has about 230,000 clones, with roughly 90% found just once. The sequencing input was peripheral blood. The receptor set was obtained from a woman aged 55-69 years with acute or convalescent COVID-19. Both conserved end residues are part of each CDR3. Part of the rows lack a size; the others show once, few, many or a class for expanded clones.

few,TRBV11-2,CASRPTGGITEAFF
-,TRBV11-2,CASSPSGRIYNEQFF
-,TRBV18,CASSPRLGETQYF
-,TRBV19,CASSIGQGGGPQHF
-,TRBV6-5,CASSPTGVGTEAFF
-,TRBV5-1,CASSFKPGLAGGPGSYNEQFF
-,TRBV6-5,CASSYSGEREQYF
-,TRBV28,CASGTGRQPQHF
-,TRBV19,CASSIPAGTGLNQPQHF
-,TRBV2,CASSFGLAGESTDTQYF
-,TRBV28,CASSSTGESYGYTF
-,TRBV30,CAWSVQGGQPQHF
few,TRBV5-8,CASSLWGTGRNTEAFF
few,TRBV18,CASSGDRNQPQHF
-,TRBV6-5,CASRLDRGPYEAFF
-,TRBV5-1,CASSSQGNEKLFF
-,TRBV19,CASSATHTGELFF
-,TRBV19,CASSASGTGLNNEQFF
once,TRBV7-9,CASSPFTGQDSNQPQHF
-,TRBV9,CASSRTAGGSYTF
-,TRBV18,CASSPGLAGVRNEQFF
-,TRBV5-6,CASSYYRDYSNQPQHF
-,TRBV10-1,CASGDFSYEQYF
-,TRBV19,CASRRDRASNQPQHF
-,TRBV11-2,CASRLTVSGEAFF
-,TRBV6-5,CASRRAGGAGNTIYF
-,TRBV6-5,CASSREVSYNEQFF
-,TRBV6-5,CASSYRTGHTDTQYF
-,TRBV19,CASNLRGTNEKLFF
-,TRBV18,CASSKDRVNSPLHF
-,TRBV7-9,CASSLGLTFNVGEQYF
once,TRBV12-5,CASGLVTGATYEQYF
-,TRBV30,CAWAVTETQYF
-,TRBV5-1,CASSVSGTIVQETQYF
-,TRBV5-1,CASSLAASGVTDTQYF
-,TRBV5-1,CASGQNYEQYF
-,TRBV7-9,CASSLVAGAEQYF
few,TRBV5-1,CASSLELYTEAFF
once,TRBV14,CASSHYEGGAGWTGELFF
-,TRBV28,CASSRGYGPQHF
once,TRBV3-1/TRBV3-2,CASSPGLARDNEQFF
few,TRBV6-2/TRBV6-3,CASSPIRQGEGEQYF
-,TRBV7-8,CASSRTSTGTTEAFF
-,TRBV12-5,CASAWEGTGGELGELFF
once,TRBV11-2,CASSLERTGRGSPLHF
-,TRBV9,CASSVVTGQGVTDTQYF
-,TRBV27,CASSKLGGSHSPLHF
-,TRBV5-1,CASRGSRGRYYEQYF
-,TRBV10-2,CASSVGSLKANTEAFF
once,TRBV4-2,CASSLRGALAVGEGTDTQYF
-,TRBV10-3,CAISDLNTPNEKLFF
-,TRBV6-5,CASRTRGQGVPEAFF